Below are 8 T cell receptor beta chains sequenced from a single sample in a study of control samples from healthy donors and cancer patients. This table comes from immunoSEQ multiplex PCR, and its TCRdb copy is limited to in-frame clones, with some not included. The table shows under 450,000 clones, with more than 80% occurring only once. The material sequenced was PBMCs. The receptors originated from a man in his forties or fifties with head and neck cancer.

DNA for the CDR3: TGTGCCAGCAGCTTAGGGAGACCCTCATATTACTACGAGCAGTACTTC. Translation: CASSLGRPSYYYEQYF. The gene calls are TRBV7-8 and TRBJ2-7; no firm D call. The CDR3 runs 16 residues. The germline V gene encodes CDR1 SGHVS and CDR2 FQNEAQ. The ends were cut back, 1 base at V and 3 bases at J, with 16 bases in the middle.

The chain links TRBV10-1 to TRBJ2-3, with D tentatively TRBD1 or TRBD2 (6 bases each). V was pared by 8 bases and J by 1 base, with 10 bases between. This CDR3 is 13 amino acids long. Germline CDR1 and CDR2: WNHNN and SYGVQD (reference sequence). The CDR3 sequence is CASEEGGTDTQYF. The CDR3 DNA is TGCGCCAGCGAGGAGGGGGGCACAGATACGCAGTATTTT.

The V call is TRBV7-9, the J call TRBJ1-1, with D hard to call. Deletions cut 6 bases from V and 3 bases from J, with 17 bases between. This CDR3 is 15 amino acids long. Germline values: CDR1 SEHNR, CDR2 FQNEAQ (reference sequence). The CDR3: CASSLKTTHDTEAFF. DNA of the CDR3: TGTGCCAGCAGTTTAAAGACCACTCACGACACTGAAGCTTTCTTT.

A remark on this clone: Germline and junction disagree at one end, which may indicate a read error. This chain joins TRBV7-7 and TRBJ2-3; weak D call: TRBD2 (6 bases). The V gene's germline CDR1 is SSHAT and CDR2 FNYEAQ (reference sequence). The CDR3 has 15 amino acids. The chain's CDR3 is CASSLSSGEADTQYF. CDR3 nucleotides: TGTGCTAGCAGCTTATCGTCGGGGGAAGCAGATACGCAGTATTTT.

The chain recombines TRBV30 with TRBJ2-7; D remains ambiguous. The germline V and J ends were trimmed by 3 bases and 1 base, with 7 bases remaining between them. The CDR3 contains 12 residues. Germline V CDR1 and CDR2: GTSNPN, SVGIG (reference sequence). The CDR3 here is CAWREESYEQYF. The CDR3 DNA follows: TGTGCCTGGAGAGAGGAATCCTACGAGCAGTACTTC.

This chain links TRBV30 with TRBJ2-1; tentatively, D is TRBD1 or TRBD2 (5 bases each). CDR3 length equals 15 residues. Germline V gene sequence: CDR1 GTSNPN, CDR2 SVGIG (reference sequence). V dropped 1 base and J dropped 2 bases, with 12 bases sitting between them. This chain's CDR3 is CAWSAGTKPYNEQFF. The CDR3 coding sequence is TGTGCCTGGAGTGCCGGGACCAAACCCTACAATGAGCAGTTCTTC.

J is TRBJ2-3 and V is TRBV12-5, with D perhaps matching TRBD2 (6 bases). CDR1 LGHNT and CDR2 FRNRAP come from the germline V gene. The CDR3 is 16 amino acids. Between the trimmed V and J ends, which lost 5 bases and 2 bases, there was a span of 17 bases. Written as DNA, the CDR3 is TGTGCTAGTGGTGCCGGCGGGCGGGGACCCACAGATACGCAGTATTTT. It codes for CASGAGGRGPTDTQYF.

This chain uses TRBV14 with TRBJ2-7; unclear D gene. This CDR3 is built from 15 residues. With 2 bases removed from V and 6 bases from J, the gap between germline ends came to 17 bases. The germline V gene has CDR1 SGHDN and CDR2 FVKESK. Here the CDR3 DNA reads TGTGCCAGCAGCCAATATTCTTTCAGCTCCGGCGAGCAGTACTTC. It codes for CASSQYSFSSGEQYF. The full variable domain, completed using reference TRBV14 and TRBJ2-7, is EAGVTQFPSHSVIEKGQTVTLRCDPISGHDNLYWYRRVMGKEIKFLLHFVKESKQDESGMPNNRFLAERTGGTYSTLKVQPAELEDSGVYFCASSQYSFSSGEQYFGPGTRLTVT.